This T cell receptor (beta chain) was identified in a study of cytomegalovirus exposure and HLA in healthy donors. Germline-derived CDR1 and CDR2 are PRHDT and FYEKMQ (reference sequence). The CDR3 totals 14 residues. The V gene lost 1 base and the J gene lost 4 bases, with 11 bases spanning the gap. This PCR relied on a set of 60 Vbeta primers and 13 Jbeta primers. Libraries were prepared by immunoSEQ multiplex PCR; TCRdb keeps only in-frame clonotypes and omits some of them. The sample lists roughly 140,000 clones; roughly 80% were seen once. The chain carries TRBV13 and TRBJ2-7; D might be TRBD2 (5 bases). The receptor was derived from a male donor in good health and CMV-seronegative. The source material was PBMCs. The CDR3 spells CASSLVAGEYEQYF. In DNA, the CDR3 is TGTGCCAGCAGCTTAGTGGCTGGGGAGTACGAGCAGTACTTC. Complete variable domain (other parts from reference TRBV13 and TRBJ2-7): AAGVIQSPRHLIKEKRETATLKCYPIPRHDTVYWYQQGPGQDPQFLISFYEKMQSDKGSIPDRFSAQQFSDYHSELNMSSLELGDSALYFCASSLVAGEYEQYFGPGTRLTVT.